This TCR beta chain was identified in a study of chemoradiotherapy in HPV16-positive cancers. Measured with immunoSEQ multiplex PCR; TCRdb has only the in-frame clones, and not every one. The table has some 12,000 clones, approximately 87% seen once. This receptor was obtained from a human donor with HPV-associated anogenital cancer. Sequencing was performed on blood, taken from a patient who underwent chemoradiotherapy.

Here the CDR3 DNA reads TGTGCCAGCAGCTTTCGAGGTCCAGATACGCAGTATTTT. The encoded protein is CASSFRGPDTQYF. V and J are TRBV11-1 and TRBJ2-3; D not resolved. Per the germline V gene, CDR1 is SGHAT and CDR2 is FQDESV (reference sequence). The CDR3 runs 13 residues. V was trimmed by 3 bases and J by 4 bases, leaving 8 bases between them.